Described below is a single T cell receptor (beta chain) sequence and its context. Germline V CDR1 and CDR2: LGHNA, YSLEER. V lost 4 bases and J lost 2; bases outside the gene matches: 4. CDR3 size: 14 residues. This sample is drawn from a study of blood T cell repertoires in COVID-19. Study at large: There were acute and convalescent COVID-19 samples, and they came from the United States, Italy and Spain. In each case, the material was cDNA or gDNA derived from T cells, B-cell-depleted T cells, or PBMCs.

In the original workflow: The assay estimated nucleated cells by amplifying reference gene primers. Assay: immunoSEQ multiplex PCR; the TCRdb copy retains only in-frame clones and omits some. That table is the source of V, J and clone size, and D and trimming were worked out from the DNA. The data show under 200,000 clones, approximately 83% seen once. The chain joins TRBV4-3 to TRBJ2-7, with 8 bases identical to TRBD1. The clonotype originates from an older woman with acute or convalescent COVID-19. Sequenced material: peripheral blood. DNA for the CDR3: TGCGCCAGCAGCCCCTCGACAGGGGCCTACGAGCAGTACTTC. This sequence encodes CASSPSTGAYEQYF.